Sequencing of this T cell receptor beta chain was carried out in a study of cytomegalovirus exposure and HLA in healthy donors. General observations from the study: Cytomegalovirus association was listed for around 180 TCR beta chains. Reportedly, diagnosis of cytomegalovirus status by the classifier showed high specificity and sensitivity. Presence/absence comparisons presumed near-even sequencing depth among donors.

Despite likely unrecorded immune exposures, the donors were nominally healthy at the time of sampling. Regarding this clone: The antigen is unknown.

The CDR3 covers 18 residues. Germline V lookup: CDR1 MDHEN, CDR2 SYDVKM. The junction had 17 bases not matched to a gene; V was cut back by 6 bases and J by 3 bases. The PCR was carried out with 60 Vbeta primers and 13 Jbeta primers. Libraries were prepared by immunoSEQ multiplex PCR; TCRdb keeps only in-frame clonotypes and omits some of them. The sample contains about 190,000 clones, roughly 80% of which appear only once. The sequencing input was PBMCs. The gene calls are TRBV28 and TRBJ2-7; 10 bases map to TRBD1. The clonotype originates from a woman under 30 in good health and CMV-seronegative. The CDR3 DNA sequence: TGTGCCAGCAGGCCGGAGAGAACGGCGGGACAGGGGATCTACGAGCAGTACTTC. Translation gives CASRPERTAGQGIYEQYF.